Following are 3 T cell receptor beta chains from one sample sequenced in a study of cytomegalovirus exposure and HLA in healthy donors. PCR used 60 Vbeta primers and 13 Jbeta primers. Using immunoSEQ multiplex PCR, the repertoire was profiled, and TCRdb retains in-frame clones only, with some absent. The sample includes tens of thousands of clones, roughly two thirds of them seen just once. The sequenced sample was PBMCs. These receptors were taken from a woman in her forties or fifties in good health and CMV-seropositive.

The table lists this clone with a few counts. The chain joins TRBV7-9 to TRBJ1-6; 8 bases fit TRBD1. The V segment lost 5 bases and the J segment 3 bases; nucleotides outside the gene matches: 6. CDR1 and CDR2 from the germline V gene are SEHNR and FQNEAQ (reference sequence). The CDR3 sequence is 16 residues long. The CDR3 is CASSAQDRGYNSPLHF. Here the CDR3 DNA reads TGTGCCAGCAGCGCTCAAGACAGGGGCTATAATTCACCCCTCCACTTT.

The chain joins TRBV11-3 to TRBJ1-6; TRBD1 might be the D (5 bases). The CDR3 has 14 residues. CDR1 is SGHNT and CDR2 is YENEEA in the germline V gene. Trimming took off 4 bases at V and 7 bases at J, with 11 bases between the two ends. In DNA, the CDR3 is TGTGCCAGCAGCTCGCCGAACAGGAATTCACCCCTCCACTTT. This codes for CASSSPNRNSPLHF. The full variable domain, in which reference TRBV11-3 and TRBJ1-6 provide the parts outside the CDR3, is EAGVVQSPRYKIIEKKQPVAFWCNPISGHNTLYWYLQNLGQGPELLIRYENEEAVDDSQLPKDRFSAERLKGVDSTLKIQPAELGDSAVYLCASSSPNRNSPLHFGNGTRLTVT.

The J gene is TRBJ2-5, the V gene TRBV28; D possibly corresponds to TRBD1 (6 bases). V lost 11 bases to trimming and J lost 2 bases, with 18 bases between them. This CDR3 is built from 14 residues. Germline V lookup: CDR1 MDHEN, CDR2 SYDVKM. The CDR3 DNA sequence: TGTGCCCTTCAGCCCCGGACAGCACAAGAGACCCAGTACTTC. This codes for CALQPRTAQETQYF.